This TCR beta chain was identified during a study of blood T cell repertoires in COVID-19. Study-level background: From the United States, Italy and Spain came samples of acute and convalescent COVID-19. From T cells, B-cell-depleted T cells, or PBMCs came the material, which was cDNA or gDNA.

The germline V gene encodes CDR1 MNHEY and CDR2 SVGAGI. Losses at the gene ends were 0 bases for V and 6 bases for J; bases not matched to a gene: 7. The CDR3 loop spans 16 amino acids. Authors' analysis steps: Estimation of nucleated cell counts was performed using reference gene primer amplification. Produced via immunoSEQ multiplex PCR; TCRdb's table is partial and in-frame only. V, J and clone size derive from that table, while D and trimming were established from the DNA sequence. The sample has about half a million clones, 80% to 90% seen once. This clonotype originated in a human donor in a cohort sampled during active COVID-19. The sample was peripheral blood. The V and J genes are TRBV6-5 and TRBJ1-4, with 7 nucleotides matching TRBD1. The CDR3 sequence: CASSYSRWDRDEKLFF. The CDR3 DNA follows: TGTGCCAGCAGTTACTCGAGATGGGACAGAGATGAAAAACTGTTTTTT.